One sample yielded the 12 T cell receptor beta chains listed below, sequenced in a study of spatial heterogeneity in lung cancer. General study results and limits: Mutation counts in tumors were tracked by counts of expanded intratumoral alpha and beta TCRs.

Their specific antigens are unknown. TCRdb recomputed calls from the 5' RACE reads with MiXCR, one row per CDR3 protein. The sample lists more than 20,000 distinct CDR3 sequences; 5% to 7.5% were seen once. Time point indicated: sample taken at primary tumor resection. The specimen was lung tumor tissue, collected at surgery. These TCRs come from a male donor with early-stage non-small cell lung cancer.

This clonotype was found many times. The CDR3 DNA reads as TGTGCCAGCAGCCCCGGCTACGAGCAGTACTTC. Translated: CASSPGYEQYF. The gene calls are TRBV9 and TRBJ2-7; D is undetermined. Trimming took off 4 bases at V and 3 bases at J, with 5 bases between the two ends. The CDR3 runs to 11 residues. Germline CDR1 reads SGDLS; CDR2 reads YYNGEE.

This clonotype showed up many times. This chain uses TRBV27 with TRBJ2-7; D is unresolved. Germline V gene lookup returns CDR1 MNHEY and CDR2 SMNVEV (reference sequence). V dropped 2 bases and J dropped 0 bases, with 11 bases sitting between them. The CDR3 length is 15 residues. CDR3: CASSLERTSSYEQYF. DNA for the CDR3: TGTGCCAGCAGTTTAGAAAGGACGAGCTCCTACGAGCAGTACTTC.

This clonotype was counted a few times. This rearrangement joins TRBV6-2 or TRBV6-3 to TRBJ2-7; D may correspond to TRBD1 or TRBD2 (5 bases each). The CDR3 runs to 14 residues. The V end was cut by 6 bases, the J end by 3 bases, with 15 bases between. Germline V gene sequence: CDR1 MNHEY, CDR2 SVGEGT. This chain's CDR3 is CASRSPGRNYEQYF. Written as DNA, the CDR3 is TGTGCCAGCAGGAGCCCGGGACGGAACTACGAGCAGTACTTC.

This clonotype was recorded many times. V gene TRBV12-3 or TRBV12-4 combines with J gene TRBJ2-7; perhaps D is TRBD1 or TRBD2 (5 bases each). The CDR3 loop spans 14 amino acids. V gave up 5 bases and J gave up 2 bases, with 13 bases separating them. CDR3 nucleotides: TGTGCCAGCAGTCCCCGGGGCAGGACCTACGAGCAGTACTTC. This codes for CASSPRGRTYEQYF.

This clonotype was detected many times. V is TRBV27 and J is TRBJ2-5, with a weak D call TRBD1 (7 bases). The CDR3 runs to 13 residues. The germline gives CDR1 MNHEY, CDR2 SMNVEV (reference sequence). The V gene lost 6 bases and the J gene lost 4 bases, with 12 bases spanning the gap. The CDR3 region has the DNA TGTGCCAGCAGACGACAGGGAGGAGAGACCCAGTACTTC. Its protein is CASRRQGGETQYF.

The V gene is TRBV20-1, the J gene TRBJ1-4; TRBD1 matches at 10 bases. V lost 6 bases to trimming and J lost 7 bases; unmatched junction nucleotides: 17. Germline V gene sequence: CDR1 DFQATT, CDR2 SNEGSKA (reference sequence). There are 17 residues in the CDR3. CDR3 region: CSAAGGDRGIGFEKLFF. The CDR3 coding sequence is TGCAGTGCAGCAGGAGGGGACAGGGGAATAGGGTTTGAAAAACTGTTTTTT.

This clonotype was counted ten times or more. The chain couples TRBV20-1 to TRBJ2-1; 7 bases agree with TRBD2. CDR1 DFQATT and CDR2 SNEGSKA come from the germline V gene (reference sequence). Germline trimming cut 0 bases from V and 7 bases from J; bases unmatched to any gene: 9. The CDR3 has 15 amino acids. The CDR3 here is CSARDIGGSGNEQFF. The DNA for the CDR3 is TGCAGTGCTAGAGATATCGGGGGTAGCGGGAATGAGCAGTTCTTC.

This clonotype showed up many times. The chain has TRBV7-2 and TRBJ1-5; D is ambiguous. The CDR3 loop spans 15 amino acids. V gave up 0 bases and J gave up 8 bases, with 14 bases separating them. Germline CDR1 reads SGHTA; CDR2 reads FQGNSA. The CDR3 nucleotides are TGTGCCAGCAGCTTAGCATTTGGGGTGTGGGAGCCCCAGCATTTT. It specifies CASSLAFGVWEPQHF.

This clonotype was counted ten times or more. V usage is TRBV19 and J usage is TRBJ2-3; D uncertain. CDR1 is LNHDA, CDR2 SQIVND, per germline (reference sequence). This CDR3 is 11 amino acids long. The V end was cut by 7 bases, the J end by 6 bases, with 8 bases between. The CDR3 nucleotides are TGTGCCAGTACCCAGAGGGATACGCAGTATTTT. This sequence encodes CASTQRDTQYF.

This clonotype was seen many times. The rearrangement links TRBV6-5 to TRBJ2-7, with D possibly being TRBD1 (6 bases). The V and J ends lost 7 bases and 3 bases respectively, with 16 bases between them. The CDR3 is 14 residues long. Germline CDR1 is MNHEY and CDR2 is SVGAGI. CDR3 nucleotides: TGTGCCAGCACCCCTTCAGGGGACCTCTACGAGCAGTACTTC. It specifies CASTPSGDLYEQYF.

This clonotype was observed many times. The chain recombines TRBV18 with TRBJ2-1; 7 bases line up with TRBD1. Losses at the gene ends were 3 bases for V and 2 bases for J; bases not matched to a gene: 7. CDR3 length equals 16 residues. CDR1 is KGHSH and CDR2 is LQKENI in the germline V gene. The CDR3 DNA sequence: TGTGCCAGCTCACCGGAACAGGGGAACACCTACAATGAGCAGTTCTTC. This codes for CASSPEQGNTYNEQFF.

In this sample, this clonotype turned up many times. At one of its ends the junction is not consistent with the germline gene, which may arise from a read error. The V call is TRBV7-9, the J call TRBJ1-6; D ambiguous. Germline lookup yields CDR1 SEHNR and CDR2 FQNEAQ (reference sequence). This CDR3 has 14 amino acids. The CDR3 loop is CASSLAGNNSPPHF. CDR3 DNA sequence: TGTGCCAGCAGCTTAGCAGGGAATAATTCACCCCCCCACTTT.